Following are 17 T cell receptor beta chains from one sample sequenced in a study of blood T cell repertoires in COVID-19. The table came from immunoSEQ multiplex PCR; TCRdb's copy has only in-frame clones and leaves some out. The data hold under 150,000 clones, with more than 75% observed a single time. Sequences were obtained from peripheral blood. The receptors shown here come from a woman aged 45-60 years who had recovered from COVID-19.

The rearrangement uses TRBV6-6 and TRBJ1-1; D unclear. The germline V and J ends were trimmed by 5 bases and 1 base, with 20 bases remaining between them. Germline V CDR1 and CDR2: MNHNY, SVGAGI (reference sequence). This CDR3 region has 17 residues. CDR3 amino acids: CASSRTPWEVPNTEAFF. The CDR3 DNA reads TGTGCCAGCAGTCGCACGCCTTGGGAGGTGCCGAACACTGAAGCTTTCTTT.

This clone appeared once. The rearrangement links TRBV5-8 to TRBJ2-3, with a tentative D call TRBD2 (5 bases). Germline CDR1 is SGHTS and CDR2 is YDEGEE. V was clipped by 0 bases and J by 4 bases, with 9 bases between them. The CDR3 loop spans 14 amino acids. The CDR3 DNA sequence: TGTGCCAGCAGCTTGGGACTAAAAGCAGATACGCAGTATTTT. It translates to CASSLGLKADTQYF.

The gene calls are TRBV6-6 and TRBJ2-5; D perhaps matches TRBD2 (5 bases). Germline CDR1 MNHNY, CDR2 SVGAGI (reference sequence). Trimming stripped 6 bases from V and 5 bases from J, with 16 bases between. CDR3 length equals 14 residues. The CDR3 spells CASSRTAGEETQYF. CDR3 nucleotides: TGTGCCAGCAGCAGAACAGCCGGGGAGGAGACCCAGTACTTC.

This clone was seen just once. The chain joins TRBV18 to TRBJ1-2, with 7 bases lining up with TRBD1. Per the germline V gene, CDR1 is KGHSH and CDR2 is LQKENI. CDR3 length: 13 residues. V lost 3 bases to trimming and J lost 6 bases; unmatched junction nucleotides: 4. The CDR3 protein is CASSPTGDNGYTF. The CDR3 nucleotides read TGTGCCAGCTCACCTACAGGGGATAATGGCTACACCTTC.

V is TRBV29-1 and J is TRBJ2-3; D gene uncertain. This CDR3 is 12 amino acids long. Germline V CDR1 and CDR2: SQVTM, ANQGSEA. Trimming cost V 3 bases and J 3 bases, with 7 bases left between them. The DNA of the CDR3 is TGCAGCGTTGATGTCGGGACAGATACGCAGTATTTT. It codes for CSVDVGTDTQYF.

J is TRBJ1-1 and V is TRBV7-2; a weak D match, TRBD1 (5 bases). The V gene lost 5 bases and the J gene lost 5 bases, with 12 bases spanning the gap. This CDR3 is 13 amino acids long. The V gene's germline CDR1 is SGHTA and CDR2 FQGNSA. CDR3 sequence: CASSLGGKTEAFF. The CDR3 DNA is TGTGCCAGCAGCCTCGGGGGGAAAACTGAAGCTTTCTTT.

This chain joins TRBV7-9 and TRBJ1-1, with a weak D call TRBD1 (5 bases). Trimming removed 3 bases from V and 1 base from J, with 9 bases in between. This CDR3 spans 14 amino acids. Germline-derived CDR1 and CDR2 are SEHNR and FQNEAQ (reference sequence). CDR3 in amino acids: CASSFSRGNTEAFF. In DNA, the CDR3 is TGTGCCAGCAGCTTTTCTAGGGGGAACACTGAAGCTTTCTTT.

The chain combines TRBV11-1 with TRBJ2-5; tentative D call: TRBD2 (6 bases). CDR1 SGHAT and CDR2 FQDESV come from the germline V gene (reference sequence). The CDR3 loop spans 15 amino acids. The V end was cut by 4 bases, the J end by 7 bases, with 19 bases between. The CDR3 DNA reads as TGTGCCAGCAGCTCCCATGTCACGGGAGCCCGGACCCAGTACTTC. Encoded protein: CASSSHVTGARTQYF.

For the CDR3, the DNA is TGTGCCAGCAGTGAAAAACCTAGCGGCACGCAGTACTTC. This codes for CASSEKPSGTQYF. J is TRBJ2-7 and V is TRBV7-3, with 7 bases aligning to TRBD2. The CDR3 sequence is 13 residues long. V lost 6 bases and J lost 9; bases outside the gene matches: 11. Germline CDR1 and CDR2: SGHTA and FQGTGA.

The V and J genes are TRBV7-8 and TRBJ2-4; 8 bases line up with TRBD2. The germline CDR1 and CDR2 sequences are SGHVS and FQNEAQ. This CDR3 is 15 amino acids long. The V segment lost 3 bases and the J segment 6 bases; nucleotides outside the gene matches: 7. This CDR3 reads CASSFSLAGLNIQYF. Written as DNA, the CDR3 is TGTGCCAGCAGCTTCTCTTTAGCGGGGCTAAACATTCAGTACTTC.

This sequence joins TRBV19 and TRBJ2-3; 9 bases map to TRBD2. Germline-derived CDR1 and CDR2 are LNHDA and SQIVND (reference sequence). The CDR3 loop spans 15 amino acids. The J segment lost 3 bases and the V segment lost 8 bases, leaving 9 bases of the junction unmatched. The CDR3 DNA follows: TGTGCCAGTTCCCTAGCGGGGTGGGGGACAGATACGCAGTATTTT. Protein sequence: CASSLAGWGTDTQYF.

The J gene is TRBJ1-1, the V gene TRBV7-8, with D hard to call. Trimming took 4 bases from V and 1 from J, leaving 10 bases between them. CDR3 length equals 14 residues. Germline V gene lookup returns CDR1 SGHVS and CDR2 FQNEAQ. The CDR3: CASSSRSGNTEAFF. The DNA for the CDR3 is TGTGCCAGCAGCTCCCGGTCAGGGAACACTGAAGCTTTCTTT. The full variable domain, rest sourced from reference TRBV7-8 and TRBJ1-1, is GAGVSQSPRYKVAKRGQDVALRCDPISGHVSLFWYQQALGQGPEFLTYFQNEAQLDKSGLPSDRFFAERPEGSVSTLKIQRTQQEDSAVYLCASSSRSGNTEAFFGQGTRLTVV.

The chain recombines TRBV4-1 with TRBJ1-5; D possibly corresponds to TRBD1 (5 bases). Deletions cut 1 base from V and 7 bases from J, with 11 bases between. Germline V CDR1 and CDR2: MGHRA, YSYEKL. The length of the CDR3 is 14 residues. The CDR3 here is CASSQGSRAQPQHF. In nucleotides, the CDR3 is TGCGCCAGCAGCCAAGGGAGCAGGGCCCAGCCCCAGCATTTT.

The rearrangement uses TRBV12-5 and TRBJ1-1, with D possibly being TRBD1 (6 bases). The V gene lost 3 bases and the J gene lost 1 base, with 18 bases spanning the gap. This CDR3 comprises 17 residues. Germline V gives CDR1 LGHNT, CDR2 FRNRAP. CDR3 loop: CASGFRTASAPNTEAFF. In nucleotides, the CDR3 is TGTGCTAGTGGTTTCAGGACAGCGTCCGCCCCGAACACTGAAGCTTTCTTT.

The rearrangement uses TRBV11-3 and TRBJ1-4; D remains unclear. CDR1 and CDR2 (germline): SGHNT, YENEEA. The CDR3 runs 15 residues. Trimming took off 5 bases at V and 7 bases at J, with 17 bases between the two ends. The CDR3 bases are TGTGCCAGCAGCCCCAGGAGGAGGGTCGGTGAAAAACTGTTTTTT. As protein: CASSPRRRVGEKLFF.

The rearrangement links TRBV20-1 to TRBJ2-3, with 8 positions matching TRBD1. This CDR3 is 14 amino acids long. CDR1 DFQATT and CDR2 SNEGSKA come from the germline V gene (reference sequence). V shed 3 bases, J shed 8 bases, and the junction held 10 bases outside the gene matches. The CDR3 DNA reads as TGCAGTGCTAGTAGGACAGGGTCTGCGAGTACGCAGTATTTT. Protein sequence: CSASRTGSASTQYF.

The chain couples TRBV9 to TRBJ1-1; D remains ambiguous. V dropped 0 bases and J dropped 2 bases, with 8 bases sitting between them. Germline CDR1 and CDR2: SGDLS and YYNGEE. The CDR3 consists of 14 residues. CDR3 DNA: TGTGCCAGCAGCGTAGTAACGGGAAACACTGAAGCTTTCTTT. This translates into CASSVVTGNTEAFF.